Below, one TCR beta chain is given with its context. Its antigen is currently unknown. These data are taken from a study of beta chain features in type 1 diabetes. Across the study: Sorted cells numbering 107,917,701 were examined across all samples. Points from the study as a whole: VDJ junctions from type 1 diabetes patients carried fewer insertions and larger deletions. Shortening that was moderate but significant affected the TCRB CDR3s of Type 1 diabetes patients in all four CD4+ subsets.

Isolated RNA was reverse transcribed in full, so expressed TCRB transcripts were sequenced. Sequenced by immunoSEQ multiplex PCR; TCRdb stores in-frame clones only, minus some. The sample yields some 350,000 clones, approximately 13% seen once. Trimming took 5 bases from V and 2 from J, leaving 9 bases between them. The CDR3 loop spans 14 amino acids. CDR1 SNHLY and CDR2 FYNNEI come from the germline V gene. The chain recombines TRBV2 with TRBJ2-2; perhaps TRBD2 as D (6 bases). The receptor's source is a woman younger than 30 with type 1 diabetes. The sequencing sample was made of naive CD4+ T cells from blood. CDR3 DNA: TGTGCCAGCAGTAGGGACTTTAACACCGGGGAGCTGTTTTTT. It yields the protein CASSRDFNTGELFF.